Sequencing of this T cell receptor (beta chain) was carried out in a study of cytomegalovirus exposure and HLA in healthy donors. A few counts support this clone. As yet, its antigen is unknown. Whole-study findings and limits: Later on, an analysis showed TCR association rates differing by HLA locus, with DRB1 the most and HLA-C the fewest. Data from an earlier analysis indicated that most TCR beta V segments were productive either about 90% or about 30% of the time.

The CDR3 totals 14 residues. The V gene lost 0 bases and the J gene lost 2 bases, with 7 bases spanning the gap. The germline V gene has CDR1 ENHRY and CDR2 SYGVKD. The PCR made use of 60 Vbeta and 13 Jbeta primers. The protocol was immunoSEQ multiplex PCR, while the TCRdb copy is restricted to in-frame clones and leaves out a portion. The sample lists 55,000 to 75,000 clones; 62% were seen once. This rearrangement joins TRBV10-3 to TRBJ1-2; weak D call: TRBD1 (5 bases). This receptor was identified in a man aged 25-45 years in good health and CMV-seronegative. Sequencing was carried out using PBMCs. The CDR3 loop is CAISESSGNYGYTF. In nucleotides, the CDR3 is TGTGCCATCAGTGAGTCGTCAGGGAACTATGGCTACACCTTC.